These 18 T cell receptor beta chains originate from one sample sequenced in a study of PD-L1 blockade in urothelial cancer (dated by TCRdb to about 2017). The sample's time point label is to be understood as: peripheral blood 6 weeks after treatment start. To prepare the library, the immunoSEQ multiplex PCR assay was applied. Drawn from immuneACCESS, this table holds only the in-frame rearrangements with V and J called that TCRdb kept. Clones are partly lost; checked studies trace under half to an unresolved V gene and leave the rest unexplained. The sample records around 50,000 clones, 70% to 90% of which are singletons. The ten largest clonotypes hold 1.9% of the sample. Specimen: PBMCs, collected around atezolizumab (anti-PD-L1) treatment. These receptors came from a man over 45 with urothelial cancer.

The V and J genes are TRBV2 and TRBJ2-7, with 7 bases that match TRBD2. Germline assignment: CDR1 SNHLY and CDR2 FYNNEI. The CDR3 contains 12 residues. The V gene end was trimmed by 7 bases and the J gene end by 5 bases; junction bases not matched to a gene: 5. CDR3 amino acids: CASMRGGDEQYF. In nucleotides, the CDR3 is TGTGCCAGCATGAGGGGAGGGGACGAGCAGTACTTC.

DNA for the CDR3: TGTGCCAGCTCTCGGGGGATCCAAAACATTCAGTACTTC. It yields the protein CASSRGIQNIQYF. The V call is TRBV14, the J call TRBJ2-4; TRBD2 might be the D (6 bases). V lost 8 bases, J lost 5 bases, and 13 bases lay in between. The CDR3 contains 13 residues. Germline-derived CDR1 and CDR2 are SGHDN and FVKESK.

The chain links TRBV6-5 to TRBJ1-6; D not resolved. Trimming shortened V by 5 bases and J by 9 bases, and 17 bases separated the two germline ends. The CDR3 runs to 15 residues. CDR1 MNHEY and CDR2 SVGAGI come from the germline V gene. In DNA, the CDR3 is TGTGCCAGCAGTCCGACTGAGGGAACACCTTCACCCCTCCACTTT. Its protein is CASSPTEGTPSPLHF.

This chain links TRBV19 with TRBJ2-2; TRBD2 is a possible D gene (6 bases). The CDR3 spans 18 residues. V was clipped by 5 bases and J by 6 bases, with 25 bases between them. CDR1 and CDR2 (germline): LNHDA, SQIVND (reference sequence). The CDR3 coding sequence is TGTGCCAGTAGTCCCTGGGTAGGGAGGAAAACGACTGCCGGGGAGCTGTTTTTT. Translating gives CASSPWVGRKTTAGELFF.

The gene calls are TRBV27 and TRBJ2-1; possible D gene TRBD1, 5 bases. With 5 bases removed from V and 1 base from J, the gap between germline ends came to 15 bases. CDR1 and CDR2 from the germline V gene are MNHEY and SMNVEV (reference sequence). CDR3 length: 16 amino acids. The CDR3 sequence: CASSLDQTVSYNEQFF. The CDR3 nucleotides read TGTGCCAGCAGTCTCGACCAGACAGTATCCTACAATGAGCAGTTCTTC.

The rearrangement uses TRBV29-1 and TRBJ2-3; 13 bases agree with TRBD2. From germline, CDR1 is SQVTM and CDR2 ANQGSEA. The length of the CDR3 is 14 residues. The V and J ends lost 6 bases and 4 bases, in that order; junction bases with no gene match: 4. CDR3 in DNA: TGCAGCGTCGCCGGACTAGCGGGAGCAGATACGCAGTATTTT. It specifies CSVAGLAGADTQYF.

The chain combines TRBV29-1 with TRBJ2-5; no clear D gene. The CDR3 totals 12 residues. The germline V and J ends were trimmed by 4 bases and 4 bases, with 10 bases remaining between them. Germline V gene lookup returns CDR1 SQVTM and CDR2 ANQGSEA. The CDR3: CSVGLIPETQYF. DNA of the CDR3: TGCAGCGTTGGACTCATCCCAGAGACCCAGTACTTC.

The chain couples TRBV5-1 to TRBJ1-3, with 8 bases matching TRBD1. Germline-derived CDR1 and CDR2 are SGHRS and YFSETQ. The CDR3 is 16 amino acids. V lost 0 bases, J lost 2 bases, and 4 bases stayed unmatched. The chain's CDR3 is CASSLGGQAAGNTIYF. The CDR3 DNA reads TGCGCCAGCAGCTTGGGGGGACAGGCTGCTGGAAACACCATATATTTT.

V is TRBV11-3 and J is TRBJ2-2; 8 nucleotides align to TRBD2. The V and J ends lost 8 bases and 6 bases, in that order; junction bases with no gene match: 11. From germline, CDR1 is SGHNT and CDR2 YENEEA. The CDR3 is 15 residues long. The CDR3 DNA is TGTGCCAGCGGCCCGGGGGGGTTCGGACCCGGGGAGCTGTTTTTT. It translates to CASGPGGFGPGELFF. The full variable domain, with the rest looked up from reference TRBV11-3 and TRBJ2-2, is EAGVVQSPRYKIIEKKQPVAFWCNPISGHNTLYWYLQNLGQGPELLIRYENEEAVDDSQLPKDRFSAERLKGVDSTLKIQPAELGDSAVYLCASGPGGFGPGELFFGEGSRLTVL.

The chain joins TRBV5-1 to TRBJ2-1; 11 nucleotides agree with TRBD2. The J segment lost 0 bases and the V segment lost 1 base, leaving 9 bases of the junction unmatched. From germline, CDR1 is SGHRS and CDR2 YFSETQ. The CDR3 totals 19 residues. CDR3: CASSLPLSGGASSYNEQFF. The CDR3 DNA is TGCGCCAGCAGCTTGCCCCTTAGCGGGGGGGCGAGCTCCTACAATGAGCAGTTCTTC.

This clone was recorded only once. The CDR3 is CASSLDRVRNEQFF. The CDR3 nucleotides read TGTGCCAGCAGTTTGGACAGGGTTCGCAATGAGCAGTTCTTC. The V gene is TRBV6-1, the J gene TRBJ2-1, with TRBD1 matching 8 bases. Germline trimming cut 5 bases from V and 6 bases from J; bases unmatched to any gene: 6. This CDR3 spans 14 amino acids. Germline values: CDR1 MNHNS, CDR2 SASEGT.

The chain uses TRBV2 and TRBJ2-1; D is unclear. The CDR3 extends over 12 amino acids. V dropped 2 bases and J dropped 7 bases, with 6 bases sitting between them. Germline CDR1 and CDR2: SNHLY and FYNNEI. The CDR3 protein is CASSETSNEQFF. For the CDR3, the DNA is TGTGCCAGCAGTGAAACCAGTAATGAGCAGTTCTTC.

This clone occurred many times. This chain joins TRBV6-4 and TRBJ1-6, with unresolved D. Trimming stripped 4 bases from V and 5 bases from J, with 12 bases between. From germline, CDR1 is MRHNA and CDR2 SNTAGT. This CDR3 spans 15 amino acids. The CDR3 spells CASSARWGDNSPLHF. In DNA form, the CDR3 reads TGTGCCAGCAGTGCCCGTTGGGGAGATAATTCACCCCTCCACTTT.

This clone has only one observation. This chain's CDR3 is CATSRDRSGRTEAFF. CDR3 sequence (DNA): TGTGCCACCAGCAGAGATAGGTCAGGGAGGACTGAAGCTTTCTTT. This rearrangement joins TRBV15 to TRBJ1-1; D possibly corresponds to TRBD1 (5 bases). Trimming left V 0 bases short and J 5 bases short, with 13 bases between. Germline V gene lookup returns CDR1 LNHNV and CDR2 YYDKDF (reference sequence). This CDR3 contains 15 residues.

The rearrangement links TRBV19 to TRBJ2-1, with 9 bases aligning to TRBD2. The germline V gene has CDR1 LNHDA and CDR2 SQIVND (reference sequence). The CDR3 extends over 15 amino acids. J gave up 4 bases and V 3 bases, and 4 bases lay outside the gene matches. The CDR3 DNA sequence: TGTGCCAGTAGTATGTTGGCGGGGGGGTACAATGAGCAGTTCTTC. Its protein product is CASSMLAGGYNEQFF.

The chain joins TRBV6-4 to TRBJ1-4; the match to TRBD1 covers 8 bases. The CDR3 spans 14 residues. Germline V lookup: CDR1 MRHNA, CDR2 SNTAGT. The V gene end was trimmed by 5 bases and the J gene end by 9 bases; junction bases not matched to a gene: 8. This CDR3 is CASSTDREAKKLFF. The CDR3 nucleotides read TGTGCCAGCAGTACGGACAGGGAGGCGAAAAAACTGTTTTTT.

The chain combines TRBV2 with TRBJ1-5, with 8 nucleotides matching TRBD1. The CDR3 covers 15 residues. The ends lost 0 bases at V and 6 bases at J; junction bases unmatched: 4. Germline V gene sequence: CDR1 SNHLY, CDR2 FYNNEI. The CDR3 DNA sequence: TGTGCCAGCAGTGAAGCCCGGACAGGGCTTCAGCCCCAGCATTTT. Translation gives CASSEARTGLQPQHF.

The chain has TRBV4-3 and TRBJ1-2; D gene unclear. This CDR3 region has 12 residues. The V end was cut by 0 bases, the J end by 8 bases, with 7 bases between. Germline CDR1 is LGHNA and CDR2 is YSLEER. The CDR3: CASSQDRSGYTF. The CDR3 DNA follows: TGCGCCAGCAGCCAAGATCGGAGCGGCTACACCTTC.